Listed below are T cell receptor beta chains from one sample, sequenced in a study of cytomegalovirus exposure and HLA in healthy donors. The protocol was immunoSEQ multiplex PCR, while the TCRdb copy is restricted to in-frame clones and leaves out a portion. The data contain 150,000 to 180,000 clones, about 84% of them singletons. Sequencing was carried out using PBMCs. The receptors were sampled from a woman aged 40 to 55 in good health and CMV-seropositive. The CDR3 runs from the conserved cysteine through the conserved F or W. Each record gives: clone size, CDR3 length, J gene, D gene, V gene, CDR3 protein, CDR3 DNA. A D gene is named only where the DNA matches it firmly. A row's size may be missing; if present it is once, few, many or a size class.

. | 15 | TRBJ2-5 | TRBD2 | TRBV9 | CASSVGLAVRETQYF | TGTGCCAGCAGCGTAGGACTAGCGGTTCGAGAGACCCAGTACTTC
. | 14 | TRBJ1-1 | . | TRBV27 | CASSFAGKNTEAFF | TGTGCCAGCAGTTTCGCAGGAAAGAACACTGAAGCTTTCTTT
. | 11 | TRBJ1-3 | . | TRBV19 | CASSSGNTIYF | TGTGCCAGCTCCTCTGGAAACACCATATATTTT
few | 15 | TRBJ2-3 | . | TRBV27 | CASSHRELSTDTQYF | TGTGCCAGCAGCCACCGGGAGCTTAGTACAGATACGCAGTATTTT
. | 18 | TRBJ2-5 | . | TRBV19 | CASSIVAGGAGGPQTQYF | TGTGCCAGTAGTATAGTAGCAGGGGGCGCGGGAGGGCCCCAGACCCAGTACTTC
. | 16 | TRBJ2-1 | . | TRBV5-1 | CASSLDSGLWYNEQFF | TGCGCCAGCAGCTTGGATTCGGGACTTTGGTACAATGAGCAGTTCTTC
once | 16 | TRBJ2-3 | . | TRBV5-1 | CASSLAITGGTDTQYF | TGCGCCAGCAGCTTGGCCATAACGGGGGGCACAGATACGCAGTATTTT
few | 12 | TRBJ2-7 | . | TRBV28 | CASSQGPYEQYF | TGTGCCAGCAGCCAGGGGCCCTACGAGCAGTACTTC
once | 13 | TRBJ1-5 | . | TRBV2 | CASRLTGPQPQHF | TGTGCCAGCAGATTGACAGGCCCACAACCCCAGCATTTT
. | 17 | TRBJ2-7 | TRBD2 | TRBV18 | CASSPVVVAGAAYEQYF | TGTGCCAGCTCACCAGTTGTTGTGGCGGGAGCGGCCTACGAGCAGTACTTC
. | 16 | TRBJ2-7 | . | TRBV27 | CASSLDRSPSSYEQYF | TGTGCCAGCAGTTTAGACAGGTCTCCTTCCTCCTACGAGCAGTACTTC
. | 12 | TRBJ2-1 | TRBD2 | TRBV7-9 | CLSGRATPEQFF | TGTCTTAGTGGGAGGGCAACCCCTGAGCAGTTCTTC
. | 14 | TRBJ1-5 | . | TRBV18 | CASSPLGENQPQHF | TGTGCCAGCTCTCCCCTGGGAGAGAATCAGCCCCAGCATTTT
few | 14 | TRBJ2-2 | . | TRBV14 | CASSLTGNSGELFF | TGTGCCAGCAGCCTTACAGGGAATTCCGGGGAGCTGTTTTTT
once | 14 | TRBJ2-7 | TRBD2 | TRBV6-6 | CASMSGRAFDEQYF | TGTGCCAGCATGAGCGGGAGGGCATTCGACGAGCAGTACTTC
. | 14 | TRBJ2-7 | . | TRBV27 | CASSLRDSTYEQYF | TGTGCCAGCAGTTTACGCGACAGCACCTACGAGCAGTACTTC
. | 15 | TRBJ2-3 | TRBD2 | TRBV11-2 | CASSSGLAGEDTQYF | TGTGCCAGCAGCTCGGGACTAGCGGGAGAAGATACGCAGTATTTT
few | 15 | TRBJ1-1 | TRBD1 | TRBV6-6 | CASSLPGQGDTEAFF | TGTGCCAGCAGTCTACCTGGACAGGGAGACACTGAAGCTTTCTTT
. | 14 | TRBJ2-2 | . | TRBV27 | CASSLFSGSGELFF | TGTGCCAGCAGTTTATTTTCGGGATCCGGGGAGCTGTTTTTT
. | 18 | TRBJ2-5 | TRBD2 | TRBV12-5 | CASGLRLLAGGRVETQYF | TGTGCTAGTGGTTTGAGGCTACTAGCGGGAGGAAGGGTGGAGACCCAGTACTTC
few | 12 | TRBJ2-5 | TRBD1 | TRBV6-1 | CATTGGRETQYF | TGTGCCACTACAGGGGGCAGGGAGACCCAGTACTTC
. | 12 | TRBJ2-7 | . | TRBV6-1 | CASLYNAYEQYF | TGTGCCAGCCTATATAACGCCTACGAGCAGTACTTC
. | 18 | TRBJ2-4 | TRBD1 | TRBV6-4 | CASSGPSGQLRPKNIQYF | TGTGCCAGCAGTGGCCCATCGGGACAGCTAAGACCCAAAAACATTCAGTACTTC
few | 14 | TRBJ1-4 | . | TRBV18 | CASSLRQAKEKLFF | TGTGCCAGCTCCTTACGACAGGCTAAGGAAAAACTGTTTTTT
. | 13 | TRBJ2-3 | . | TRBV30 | CAWSVASTDTQYF | TGTGCCTGGAGTGTAGCTTCGACAGATACGCAGTATTTT
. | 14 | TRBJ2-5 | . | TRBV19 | CASSIRGNQETQYF | TGTGCCAGTAGTATCCGAGGGAACCAAGAGACCCAGTACTTC
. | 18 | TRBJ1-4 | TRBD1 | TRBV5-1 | CASSLGQVALSANEKLFF | TGCGCCAGCAGCTTAGGACAGGTCGCTCTGTCAGCTAATGAAAAACTGTTTTTT
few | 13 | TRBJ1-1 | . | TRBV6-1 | CASSIGLYTEAFF | TGTGCCAGCAGCATAGGACTGTACACTGAAGCTTTCTTT
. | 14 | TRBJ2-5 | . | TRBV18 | CASSPGNLLETQYF | TGTGCCAGCTCACCAGGCAACCTTCTGGAGACCCAGTACTTC
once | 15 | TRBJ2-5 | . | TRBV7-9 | CASSLYSGAQETQYF | TGTGCCAGCAGCTTATACTCAGGGGCGCAAGAGACCCAGTACTTC
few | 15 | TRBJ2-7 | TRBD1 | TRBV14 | CASSPRQGVSYEQYF | TGTGCCAGCAGCCCGCGACAGGGGGTTTCCTACGAGCAGTACTTC
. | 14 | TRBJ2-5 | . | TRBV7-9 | CASSLPWRQETQYF | TGTGCCAGCAGCTTACCGTGGAGACAAGAGACCCAGTACTTC
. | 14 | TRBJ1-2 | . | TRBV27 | CASSPRISNYGYTF | TGTGCCAGCAGTCCTAGGATCTCTAACTATGGCTACACCTTC
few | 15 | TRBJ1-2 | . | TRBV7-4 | CASSLGYNSHNGYTF | TGTGCCAGCAGCTTAGGGTACAACAGCCACAATGGCTACACCTTC
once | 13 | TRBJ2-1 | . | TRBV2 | CASSLDTAMEQFF | TGTGCCAGCAGCCTGGACACGGCCATGGAGCAGTTCTTC
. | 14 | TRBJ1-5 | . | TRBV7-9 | CASSFSDSNQPQHF | TGTGCCAGCAGCTTCTCAGATAGCAATCAGCCCCAGCATTTT
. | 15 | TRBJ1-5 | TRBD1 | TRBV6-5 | CASRPGTGDNQPQHF | TGTGCCAGCAGGCCCGGGACAGGAGACAATCAGCCCCAGCATTTT
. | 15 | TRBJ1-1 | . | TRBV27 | CASSLRVGMNTEAFF | TGTGCCAGCAGTTTGCGGGTAGGGATGAACACTGAAGCTTTCTTT
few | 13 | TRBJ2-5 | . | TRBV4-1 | CASSQASGETQYF | TGCGCCAGCAGCCAAGCATCGGGTGAGACCCAGTACTTC
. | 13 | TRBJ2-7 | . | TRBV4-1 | CASSQDSSYEQYF | TGCGCCAGCAGCCAGGACAGTTCCTACGAGCAGTACTTC
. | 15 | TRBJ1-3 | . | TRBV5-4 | CASSFSGSPGNTIYF | TGTGCCAGCAGCTTCAGCGGTTCTCCCGGAAACACCATATATTTT
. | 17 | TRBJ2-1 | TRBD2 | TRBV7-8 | CASSLALTSGRRNEQFF | TGTGCCAGCAGCTTAGCCCTGACTAGCGGGAGGAGGAATGAGCAGTTCTTC
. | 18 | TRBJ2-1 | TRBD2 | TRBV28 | CASSTPGTSGRTYNEQFF | TGTGCCAGCAGCACCCCCGGGACTAGCGGGAGGACCTACAATGAGCAGTTCTTC
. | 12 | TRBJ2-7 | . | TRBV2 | CASSESSYEQYF | TGTGCCAGCAGTGAGTCTTCTTACGAGCAGTACTTC
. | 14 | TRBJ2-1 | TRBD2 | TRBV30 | CAWSVRAGGDEQFF | TGTGCCTGGAGTGTGCGGGCGGGAGGGGATGAGCAGTTCTTC
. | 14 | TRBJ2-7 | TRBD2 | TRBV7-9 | CASSFGTSGSEQYF | TGTGCCAGCAGCTTCGGGACTAGCGGGAGTGAGCAGTACTTC
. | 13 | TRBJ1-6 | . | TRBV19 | CASSMRQISPLHF | TGTGCCAGTAGTATGCGACAGATCTCCCCCCTCCACTTT